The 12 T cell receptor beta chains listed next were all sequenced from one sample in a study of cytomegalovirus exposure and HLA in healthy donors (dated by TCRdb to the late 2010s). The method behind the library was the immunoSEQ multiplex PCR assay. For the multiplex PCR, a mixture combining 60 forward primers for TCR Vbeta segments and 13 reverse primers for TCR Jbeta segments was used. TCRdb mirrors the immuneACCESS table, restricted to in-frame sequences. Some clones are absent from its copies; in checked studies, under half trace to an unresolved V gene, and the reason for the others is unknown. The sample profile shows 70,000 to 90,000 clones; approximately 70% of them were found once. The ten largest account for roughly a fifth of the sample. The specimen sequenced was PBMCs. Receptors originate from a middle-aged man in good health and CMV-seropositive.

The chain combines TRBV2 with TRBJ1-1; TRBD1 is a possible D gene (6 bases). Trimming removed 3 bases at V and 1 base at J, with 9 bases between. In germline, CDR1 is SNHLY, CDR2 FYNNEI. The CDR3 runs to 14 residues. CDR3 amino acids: CASSDDRTNTEAFF. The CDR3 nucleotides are TGTGCCAGCAGTGACGACAGGACGAACACTGAAGCTTTCTTT.

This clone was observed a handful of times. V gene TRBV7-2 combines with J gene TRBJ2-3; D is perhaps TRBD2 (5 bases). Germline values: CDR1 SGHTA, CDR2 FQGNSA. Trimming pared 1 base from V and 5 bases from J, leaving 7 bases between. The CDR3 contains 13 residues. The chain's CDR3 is CASSLGTRDTQYF. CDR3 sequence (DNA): TGTGCCAGCAGCTTAGGGACTCGAGATACGCAGTATTTT.

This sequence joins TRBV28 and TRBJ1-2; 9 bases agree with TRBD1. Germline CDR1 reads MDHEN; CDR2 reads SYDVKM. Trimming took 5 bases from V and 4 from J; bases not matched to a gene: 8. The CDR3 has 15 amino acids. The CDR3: CASSGQGQGGYGYTF. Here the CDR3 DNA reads TGTGCCAGCAGTGGTCAGGGACAGGGAGGCTATGGCTACACCTTC.

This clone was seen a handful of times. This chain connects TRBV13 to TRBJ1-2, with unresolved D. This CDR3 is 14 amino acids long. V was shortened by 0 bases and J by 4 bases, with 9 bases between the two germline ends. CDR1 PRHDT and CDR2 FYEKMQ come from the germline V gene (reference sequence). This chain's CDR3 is CASSLGFRSYGYTF. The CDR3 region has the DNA TGTGCCAGCAGCTTAGGCTTTCGCAGCTATGGCTACACCTTC.

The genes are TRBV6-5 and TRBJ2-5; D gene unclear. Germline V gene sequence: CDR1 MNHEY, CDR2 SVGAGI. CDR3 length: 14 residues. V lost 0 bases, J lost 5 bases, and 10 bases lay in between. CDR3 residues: CASSYSYSRETQYF. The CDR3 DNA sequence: TGTGCCAGCAGTTACTCGTACAGTAGGGAGACCCAGTACTTC.

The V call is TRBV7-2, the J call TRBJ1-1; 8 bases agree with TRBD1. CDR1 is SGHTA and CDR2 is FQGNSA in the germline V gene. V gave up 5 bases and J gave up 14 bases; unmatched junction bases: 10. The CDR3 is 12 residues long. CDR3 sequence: CASSPRTGHPFF. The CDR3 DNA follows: TGTGCCAGCAGCCCCCGGACAGGGCACCCGTTCTTT.

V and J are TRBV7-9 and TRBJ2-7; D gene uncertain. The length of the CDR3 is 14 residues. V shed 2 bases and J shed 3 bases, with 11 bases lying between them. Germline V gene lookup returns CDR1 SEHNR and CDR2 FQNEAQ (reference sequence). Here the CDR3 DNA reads TGTGCCAGCAGCTTATCCAACAGCAACTACGAGCAGTACTTC. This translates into CASSLSNSNYEQYF. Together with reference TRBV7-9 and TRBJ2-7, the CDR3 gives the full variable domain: DTGVSQNPRHKITKRGQNVTFRCDPISEHNRLYWYRQTLGQGPEFLTYFQNEAQLEKSRLLSDRFSAERPKGSFSTLEIQRTEQGDSAMYLCASSLSNSNYEQYFGPGTRLTVT.

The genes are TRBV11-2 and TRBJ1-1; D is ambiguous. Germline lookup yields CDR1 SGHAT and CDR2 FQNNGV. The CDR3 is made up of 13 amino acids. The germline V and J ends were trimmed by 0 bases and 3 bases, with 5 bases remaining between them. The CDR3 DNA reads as TGTGCCAGCAGCTTAGAGAAGCACACTGAAGCTTTCTTT. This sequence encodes CASSLEKHTEAFF.

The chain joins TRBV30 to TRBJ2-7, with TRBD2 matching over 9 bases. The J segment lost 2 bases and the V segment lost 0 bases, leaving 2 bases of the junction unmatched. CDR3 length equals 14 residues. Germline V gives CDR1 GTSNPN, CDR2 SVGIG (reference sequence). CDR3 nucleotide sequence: TGTGCCTGGAGTGTCTCTAGCGGGGCCTACGAGCAGTACTTC. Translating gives CAWSVSSGAYEQYF.

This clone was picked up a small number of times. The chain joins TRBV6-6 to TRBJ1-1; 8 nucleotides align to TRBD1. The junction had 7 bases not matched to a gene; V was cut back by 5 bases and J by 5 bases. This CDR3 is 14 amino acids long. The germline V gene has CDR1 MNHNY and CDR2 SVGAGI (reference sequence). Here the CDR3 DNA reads TGTGCCAGCAGTCACACAGGGGGGGGGACTGAAGCTTTCTTT. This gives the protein CASSHTGGGTEAFF.

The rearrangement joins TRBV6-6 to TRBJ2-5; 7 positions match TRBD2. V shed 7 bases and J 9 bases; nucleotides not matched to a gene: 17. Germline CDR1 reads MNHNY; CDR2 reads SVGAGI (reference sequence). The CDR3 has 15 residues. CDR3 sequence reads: CASTPPDRGGMAQYF. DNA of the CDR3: TGTGCCAGCACCCCTCCCGACCGGGGAGGGATGGCCCAGTACTTC.

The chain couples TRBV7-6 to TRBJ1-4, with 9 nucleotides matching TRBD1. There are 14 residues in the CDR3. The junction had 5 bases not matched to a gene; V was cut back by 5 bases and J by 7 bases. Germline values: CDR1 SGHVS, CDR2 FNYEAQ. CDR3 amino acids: CASSAGTGPEKLFF. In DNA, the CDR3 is TGTGCCAGCAGCGCCGGGACAGGGCCTGAAAAACTGTTTTTT.